This T cell receptor beta chain came from a study of response to subunit inactivated influenza vaccine. This clonotype was detected a few times. Each CDR3 protein gets one entry after TCRdb re-called the RT-PCR reads with MiXCR. The sample includes some 570,000 distinct CDR3 sequences, over 9% of them seen just once. The CDR3 has 14 residues. Germline V lookup: CDR1 SGHRS, CDR2 YFSETQ. The ends were cut back, 5 bases at V and 0 bases at J, with 12 bases in the middle. These data were also filed under a second study, of T cells expressing NK-cell markers. That work adds: Scientists made TCR beta cDNA using 5'RACE template switching with UMIs. Sorting was limited to alpha-beta TCR-expressing T cells with an anti-gamma-delta TCR antibody in several experiments.

This clonotype was obtained from a man aged 50-59 years who received an inactivated influenza vaccine. The sequencing used PBMCs from blood, collected on the day of vaccination. The chain links TRBV5-1 to TRBJ2-7; D is unresolved. The CDR3 DNA follows: TGCGCCAGCAGGACGACAACTGACTCCTACGAGCAGTACTTC. It translates to CASRTTTDSYEQYF.